One sample yielded the 25 T cell receptor beta chains listed below, sequenced in a study of blood T cell repertoires in COVID-19. Profiled with immunoSEQ multiplex PCR; TCRdb holds only in-frame clones, not every one. The table has about 15,000 clones, approximately 84% seen once. The source material was peripheral blood. The source of these receptors is a human donor in a cohort sampled during active COVID-19.

The gene calls are TRBV18 and TRBJ1-3; possible D gene TRBD1, 5 bases. This CDR3 is 15 amino acids long. Per germline, CDR1 KGHSH and CDR2 LQKENI. The V end lost 6 bases, the J end lost 2 bases, and 14 bases lay between the germline ends. DNA of the CDR3: TGTGCCAGCTCGGATGGGGCCCCTCCTGGAAACACCATATATTTT. Protein: CASSDGAPPGNTIYF.

V gene TRBV28 combines with J gene TRBJ2-7; perhaps TRBD2 as D (5 bases). Trimming stripped 3 bases from V and 9 bases from J, with 18 bases between. Germline V gene data show CDR1 as MDHEN and CDR2 as SYDVKM. The CDR3 spans 14 residues. CDR3 sequence (DNA): TGTGCCAGCAGTTTTTGGGAGACCGGATGGGGGCAGTACTTC. Translating it yields CASSFWETGWGQYF.

The chain combines TRBV7-3 with TRBJ1-2, with TRBD1 as a possible D gene (5 bases). The CDR3 has 12 residues. Trimming took 5 bases from V and 5 from J, leaving 9 bases between them. Germline assignment: CDR1 SGHTA and CDR2 FQGTGA. CDR3: CASSVAGYGYTF. For the CDR3, the DNA is TGTGCCAGCAGCGTCGCAGGGTATGGCTACACCTTC.

In its sample, this clone is medium-sized (0.01 to 0.1%). This rearrangement joins TRBV7-2 to TRBJ2-7; 15 bases are a match to TRBD2. The CDR3 length is 15 residues. CDR1 is SGHTA and CDR2 is FQGNSA in the germline V gene. After removal of 5 bases from V and 5 bases from J, the junction contained 4 bases not matched to a gene. CDR3 nucleotide sequence: TGTGCCAGCAGCACGGGACTAGCGGGGGGAAACGAGCAGTACTTC. It is translated as CASSTGLAGGNEQYF.

The V gene is TRBV28, the J gene TRBJ2-7, with a tentative D call TRBD2 (6 bases). CDR1 is MDHEN, CDR2 SYDVKM, per germline. V lost 8 bases and J lost 2, with 10 bases in between. There are 12 residues in the CDR3. CDR3 DNA sequence: TGTGCCAGCGGGGGACTTCCCTACGAGCAGTACTTC. Amino acids: CASGGLPYEQYF.

In its sample, this clone was seen a few times. The CDR3 here is CASSGTSGSLGQYF. CDR3 sequence (DNA): TGTGCCAGCAGTGGGACTAGCGGCTCCTTGGGGCAGTACTTC. The rearrangement uses TRBV2 and TRBJ2-7, with 10 bases identical to TRBD2. Looked up from germline, CDR1 is SNHLY and CDR2 is FYNNEI. V lost 4 bases, J lost 9 bases, and 9 bases stayed unmatched. This CDR3 has 14 amino acids.

V gene TRBV6-5 combines with J gene TRBJ1-5; TRBD1 agrees at 11 bases. In germline, CDR1 is MNHEY, CDR2 SVGAGI. The junction had 8 bases not matched to a gene; V was cut back by 8 bases and J by 5 bases. CDR3 size: 15 residues. The CDR3 sequence is CASDSGQGGDQPQHF. The CDR3 DNA reads TGTGCCAGCGACTCGGGACAGGGGGGCGATCAGCCCCAGCATTTT.

V usage is TRBV7-3 and J usage is TRBJ1-1; possibly TRBD1 for D (5 bases). The CDR3 length is 13 residues. Deletions cut 2 bases from V and 5 bases from J, with 9 bases between. CDR1 and CDR2 from the germline V gene are SGHTA and FQGTGA. Here the CDR3 reads CASSLGQGTEAFF. The CDR3 DNA sequence: TGTGCCAGCAGCTTAGGGCAGGGTACTGAAGCTTTCTTT.

This chain connects TRBV11-2 to TRBJ2-5; D unclear. CDR1 and CDR2 (germline): SGHAT, FQNNGV. The CDR3 length is 15 residues. Trimming removed 2 bases at V and 4 bases at J, with 14 bases between. This CDR3 reads CASSLFDLGGETQYF. In DNA form, the CDR3 reads TGTGCCAGCAGCTTATTTGACTTAGGCGGAGAGACCCAGTACTTC. The entire variable domain, with the rest obtained from reference TRBV11-2 and TRBJ2-5, is as follows: EAGVAQSPRYKIIEKRQSVAFWCNPISGHATLYWYQQILGQGPKLLIQFQNNGVVDDSQLPKDRFSAERLKGVDSTLKIQPAKLEDSAVYLCASSLFDLGGETQYFGPGTRLLVL.

The chain couples TRBV6-5 to TRBJ2-5, with D possibly matching TRBD1 (5 bases). Trimming removed 2 bases at V and 2 bases at J, with 12 bases between. Germline assignment: CDR1 MNHEY and CDR2 SVGAGI. This CDR3 contains 15 residues. CDR3 in amino acids: CASSYGAGLQETQYF. Written as DNA, the CDR3 is TGTGCCAGCAGTTACGGGGCAGGATTGCAAGAGACCCAGTACTTC.

The chain employs TRBV9 and TRBJ2-1; 14 nucleotides match TRBD2. V shed 0 bases and J 7 bases; nucleotides not matched to a gene: 0. Germline V lookup: CDR1 SGDLS, CDR2 YYNGEE. The CDR3 spans 15 residues. CDR3 residues: CASSVGTSGGNEQFF. The CDR3 DNA reads as TGTGCCAGCAGCGTAGGGACTAGCGGGGGGAATGAGCAGTTCTTC. The full variable domain, with the rest looked up from reference TRBV9 and TRBJ2-1, is DSGVTQTPKHLITATGQRVTLRCSPRSGDLSVYWYQQSLDQGLQFLIQYYNGEERAKGNILERFSAQQFPDLHSELNLSSLELGDSALYFCASSVGTSGGNEQFFGPGTRLTVL.

The chain employs TRBV27 and TRBJ1-4; D unresolved. CDR1 is MNHEY, CDR2 SMNVEV, per germline (reference sequence). V lost 6 bases to trimming and J lost 4 bases, with 12 bases between them. The CDR3 contains 14 residues. CDR3: CASSPSSFNEKLFF. The CDR3 DNA follows: TGTGCCAGCAGCCCCTCCTCCTTTAATGAAAAACTGTTTTTT.

The chain recombines TRBV9 with TRBJ2-7; D is possibly TRBD1 (6 bases). The V gene lost 0 bases and the J gene lost 2 bases, with 9 bases spanning the gap. Germline CDR1 reads SGDLS; CDR2 reads YYNGEE. The CDR3 sequence is 14 residues long. CDR3 sequence (DNA): TGTGCCAGCAGCGTAGGAAGGGGGACCTACGAGCAGTACTTC. It specifies CASSVGRGTYEQYF.

In its sample, this clone was seen a few times. This chain connects TRBV28 to TRBJ1-2, with 10 bases identical to TRBD1. V lost 4 bases, J lost 6 bases, and 8 bases stayed unmatched. There are 15 residues in the CDR3. From germline, CDR1 is MDHEN and CDR2 SYDVKM. The CDR3 DNA is TGTGCCAGCAGTTCTCCGGGACAGGGGTTGGATGGCTACACCTTC. Its translation is CASSSPGQGLDGYTF.

This clone has a single count. The V and J genes are TRBV2 and TRBJ2-7; 11 bases align to TRBD1. The germline gives CDR1 SNHLY, CDR2 FYNNEI. The CDR3 is 14 residues long. V was clipped by 6 bases and J by 0 bases; unmatched bases: 1. This CDR3 reads CASRDRGPSYEQYF. In DNA form, the CDR3 reads TGTGCCAGCAGGGACAGGGGGCCCTCCTACGAGCAGTACTTC.

V gene TRBV19 combines with J gene TRBJ1-4; 7 bases are shared with TRBD1. Germline CDR1 LNHDA, CDR2 SQIVND (reference sequence). CDR3 size: 18 residues. With V trimmed by 2 bases and J by 0 bases, 9 bases remained unmatched. The DNA for the CDR3 is TGTGCCAGTAGTATAAGACGGACAGGCGCTGCAACTAATGAAAAACTGTTTTTT. Residues: CASSIRRTGAATNEKLFF.

The V gene is TRBV12-3 or TRBV12-4, the J gene TRBJ2-7; 7 bases line up with TRBD1. CDR3 length: 13 residues. Trimming cost V 5 bases and J 2 bases; bases outside gene matches: 3. This CDR3 is CASSQGTAYEQYF. Here the CDR3 DNA reads TGTGCCAGCAGTCAAGGGACAGCCTACGAGCAGTACTTC.

This clone was detected once. The chain joins TRBV24-1 to TRBJ2-2; D not resolved. The germline CDR1 and CDR2 sequences are KGHDR and SFDVKD. CDR3 length: 15 residues. V was trimmed by 1 base and J by 5 bases, leaving 10 bases between them. CDR3 sequence (DNA): TGTGCCACCAGTGATTTTACTGCTTTTACCGGGGAGCTGTTTTTT. It is translated as CATSDFTAFTGELFF.

This chain connects TRBV7-9 to TRBJ1-6; 8 nucleotides match TRBD1. Germline loops: CDR1 SEHNR, CDR2 FQNEAQ (reference sequence). The junction had 8 bases not matched to a gene; V was cut back by 6 bases and J by 7 bases. The CDR3 runs 15 residues. The CDR3, as DNA: TGTGCCAGCAGTTCGGAGACAGGGGCAAATTCACCCCTCCACTTT. Protein sequence: CASSSETGANSPLHF.

The rearrangement joins TRBV5-6 to TRBJ2-1; D might be TRBD1 (6 bases). In germline, CDR1 is SGHDT, CDR2 YYEEEE. The CDR3 is 15 amino acids. Trimming removed 0 bases from V and 6 bases from J, with 13 bases in between. CDR3 sequence: CASSLVPQGSNEQFF. The CDR3 DNA reads TGTGCCAGCAGCTTGGTCCCACAGGGAAGCAATGAGCAGTTCTTC.

This clone is termed medium-sized (0.01 to 0.1%). The V call is TRBV7-2, the J call TRBJ2-7; 8 positions agree with TRBD1. Germline V gene lookup returns CDR1 SGHTA and CDR2 FQGNSA. V trimming: 1 base; J trimming: 3 bases; junction bases outside the gene matches: 8. This CDR3 spans 16 amino acids. CDR3 sequence reads: CASSLVSGTGFYEQYF. The DNA for the CDR3 is TGTGCCAGCAGCTTAGTTTCCGGGACAGGATTCTACGAGCAGTACTTC.

The chain has TRBV28 and TRBJ2-1; D unclear. Germline CDR1 and CDR2: MDHEN and SYDVKM. The CDR3 covers 14 residues. V dropped 2 bases and J dropped 7 bases, with 12 bases sitting between them. The CDR3 DNA reads as TGTGCCAGCAGTTTAGGGCAGCCTCTAAATGAGCAGTTCTTC. It translates to CASSLGQPLNEQFF.

This clone has only one observation. This chain connects TRBV28 to TRBJ1-2; the D gene is possibly TRBD1 (6 bases). Trimming pared 6 bases from V and 3 bases from J, leaving 11 bases between. Germline loops: CDR1 MDHEN, CDR2 SYDVKM. This CDR3 has 13 amino acids. The CDR3, as DNA: TGTGCCAGCAGGCAGGGGAGCTACTATGGCTACACCTTC. It yields the protein CASRQGSYYGYTF.

This rearrangement joins TRBV19 to TRBJ1-5; D is unresolved. This CDR3 region has 13 residues. V lost 3 bases and J lost 4, with 7 bases in between. Looked up from germline, CDR1 is LNHDA and CDR2 is SQIVND (reference sequence). The CDR3 DNA reads as TGTGCCAGTAGTATTTCGGGGAATCAGCCCCAGCATTTT. It translates to CASSISGNQPQHF.

The chain uses TRBV12-3 or TRBV12-4 and TRBJ2-7; the D gene is possibly TRBD1 (6 bases). V lost 6 bases and J lost 6, with 15 bases in between. This CDR3 region has 13 residues. CDR3 DNA sequence: TGTGCCAGCAGCCCTGTCCAAGGGGGCGAGCAGTACTTC. Protein: CASSPVQGGEQYF.